A single sample is the source of the 6 T cell receptor beta chains below, sequenced in a study of cytomegalovirus exposure and HLA in healthy donors. PCR involved 60 Vbeta and 13 Jbeta primers. TCRdb's table, derived via immunoSEQ multiplex PCR, lists solely in-frame clones and lacks some. Of approximately 69,000 clones in the sample, roughly 74% were seen once. Sample: PBMCs. The receptors here all came from a woman between 25 and 40 years old in good health and CMV-seropositive.

This clone has a single count. This chain connects TRBV27 to TRBJ1-5; possibly TRBD1 for D (5 bases). The CDR3 runs 13 residues. V was clipped by 6 bases and J by 4 bases, with 10 bases between them. Germline CDR1 reads MNHEY; CDR2 reads SMNVEV (reference sequence). DNA for the CDR3: TGTGCCAGCAGCTGGGCAGGGAATCAGCCCCAGCATTTT. This translates into CASSWAGNQPQHF.

This sequence joins TRBV30 and TRBJ1-3, with D uncertain. The germline gives CDR1 GTSNPN, CDR2 SVGIG (reference sequence). The V end lost 1 base, the J end lost 0 bases, and 13 bases lay between the germline ends. CDR3 length: 16 amino acids. The CDR3 DNA sequence: TGTGCCTGGAGTGCTTACGCGGTGGGCTCTGGAAACACCATATATTTT. Amino acids: CAWSAYAVGSGNTIYF.

CDR3 bases: TGCAGCGTTATGGCCAGCAATCAGCCCCAGCATTTT. Encoded protein: CSVMASNQPQHF. The rearrangement joins TRBV29-1 to TRBJ1-5, with no clear D. Germline V gene lookup returns CDR1 SQVTM and CDR2 ANQGSEA. This CDR3 contains 12 residues. The V gene lost 5 bases and the J gene lost 1 base, with 6 bases spanning the gap.

This clone was recorded once. The chain is built from TRBV11-3 and TRBJ2-2, with 9 bases aligning to TRBD2. The CDR3 has 15 amino acids. V shed 5 bases, J shed 3 bases, and the junction held 4 bases outside the gene matches. Germline V gene data show CDR1 as SGHNT and CDR2 as YENEEA. The CDR3 loop reads CASSRLAADTGELFF. CDR3 DNA: TGTGCCAGCAGCCGACTAGCGGCCGACACCGGGGAGCTGTTTTTT.

This clone has a single count. V usage is TRBV5-1 and J usage is TRBJ1-5, with D possibly being TRBD1 (6 bases). The germline gives CDR1 SGHRS, CDR2 YFSETQ. This CDR3 is 13 amino acids long. With 4 bases removed from V and 5 bases from J, the gap between germline ends came to 10 bases. The DNA for the CDR3 is TGCGCCAGCAGCGCCGCAGGGGATCAGCCCCAGCATTTT. This encodes CASSAAGDQPQHF.

The rearrangement links TRBV9 to TRBJ1-4; D remains unclear. The CDR3 sequence is 12 residues long. Trimming removed 1 base at V and 6 bases at J, with 4 bases between. CDR1 is SGDLS, CDR2 YYNGEE, per germline. Here the CDR3 reads CASSVSDEKLFF. The CDR3 nucleotides read TGTGCCAGCAGCGTATCAGATGAAAAACTGTTTTTT.